This TCR beta chain was recovered during a study of post-analysis software for immune sequencing data. Study conclusions and caveats: TRBV5-6, TRBV5-1 and TRBV20-1 belonged to a set of about 5 TRBV segments that were more frequent in patients than controls. The study found significantly lower normalized Chao1 diversity in multiple sclerosis patients than in controls.

Incorporated into the TCR beta cDNA libraries were unique molecular identifiers, which served to reduce PCR and sequencing biases. TCRdb re-called the PCR reads through MiXCR, storing one row per CDR3 protein. The sample includes around 500,000 distinct CDR3 sequences, 34% of them seen just once. This clonotype was seen a few times. Its antigen remains unknown. V shed 6 bases, J shed 3 bases, and the junction held 8 bases outside the gene matches. CDR1 and CDR2 from the germline V gene are DFQATT and SNEGSKA (reference sequence). This CDR3 spans 15 amino acids. Material: blood. The rearrangement joins TRBV20-1 to TRBJ2-7; 13 nucleotides align to TRBD2. The sequence came from a girl aged 2 to 17 with multiple sclerosis. The DNA for the CDR3 is TGCAGTGCCCCCGGGACTAGCGGGGCCCTCTACGAGCAGTACTTC. Protein product: CSAPGTSGALYEQYF.